Reported below is one T cell receptor (beta chain). Per the original methods: How many nucleated cells were present was estimated from reference gene primer amplification. Sequencing used immunoSEQ multiplex PCR; TCRdb keeps in-frame clones, though not all of them. Clonal size and the V and J genes are those of that table, whereas D and trimming came from the DNA. The profile shows about 220,000 clones, roughly 90% of them singletons. The data belong to a study of blood T cell repertoires in COVID-19. Whole-study context: Both acute and convalescent COVID-19 samples were obtained from the United States, Italy and Spain. From T cells, B-cell-depleted T cells, or PBMCs came the material, which was cDNA or gDNA.

In germline, CDR1 is MNHEY, CDR2 SMNVEV (reference sequence). The trim removed 4 bases at V and 5 bases at J, leaving 6 bases unmatched. The CDR3 runs to 15 residues. This chain joins TRBV27 and TRBJ1-5; 9 bases are shared with TRBD1. Sequences were obtained from peripheral blood. The receptor's source is a middle-aged man with active or convalescent COVID-19. This chain's CDR3 is CASSYGTGKDQPQHF. The CDR3 bases are TGTGCCAGCAGTTACGGGACAGGGAAAGATCAGCCCCAGCATTTT.